This T cell receptor beta chain came from a study of blood T cell repertoires in COVID-19 (dated by TCRdb to the early 2020s). About the full investigation: Samples from collaborators originated in the United States, Italy and Spain and spanned both the acute and convalescent phases of COVID-19. Sample metadata almost always included a de-identified subject ID, COVID-19 status, age in years and sex. Where available, HLA class I and class II types were obtained from metadata supplied by the sample provider rather than from assay-based typing. Subjects who had been exposed to COVID-19, were actively infected with it, or had recovered from it provided the deeply sampled blood TCRbeta repertoires that made up the dataset. The repertoires were made available in a free public database intended to serve as a resource for research on the immune response to SARS-CoV-2. The samples were drawn from two sources: the first 160 participants of the ongoing ImmuneRACE study, and 1,254 subjects contributed by 6 global collaborators. The prospective study material was composed of cDNA or gDNA derived from T cells, B-cell-depleted T cells, or PBMCs.

V and J are trimmed by 5 bases and 8 bases, and the gene matches miss 6 bases of the junction. CDR1 is given as SGHVS and CDR2 as FQNEAQ, both from the germline V gene. Including cysteine and phenylalanine, the CDR3 has 14 amino acids. The kept DNA is CDR3 alone, 42 bases in frame from the first base. As concerns this clone: Its antigen remains unidentified. Qualities for individual bases were not recorded, and no much larger clone is one base off.

In the prospective study, participants were about 18 to 100 years old, resided in fewer than 25 geographic areas of the United States, and were enrolled through a virtual design. In the prospective study, participants were assigned to cohorts based on the clinical history participants reported in a screening survey and a study questionnaire. Recovered participants in ImmuneRACE Cohort 3 were defined as having two consecutive negative NP/OP PCR tests, clearance from a healthcare professional, or resolution of symptoms. Mobile phlebotomists in the prospective study collected whole blood, serum and a nasopharyngeal or oropharyngeal swab from every participant. Participants in the prospective study had the option to provide additional blood draws and questionnaires over a roughly two-month period. Before DNA extraction, prospective study blood samples were shipped either frozen or at room temperature.

TCRbeta CDR3 regions were amplified from genomic DNA using the immunoSEQ Assay, a bias-controlled multiplex PCR. As for the original processing: Within the assay, amplification of reference gene primers was used to estimate how many nucleated cells each sample contained. To quantify the absolute abundance of each unique TCRbeta CDR3 rearrangement, sequence reads were collapsed and filtered. For each sample, productive Simpson clonality was calculated by taking the square root of Simpson's diversity index across productive rearrangements. TCRdb took this table from immuneACCESS and kept in-frame rearrangements with V and J called. Such tables lack part of the clones; where checked against another copy, unresolved V genes explain under half of the gap, and the rest is unexplained. V, J and clone size are taken as reported in that table, and D and trimming were inferred from the DNA itself. The sample data list around 330,000 clones, and about 87% of these were observed just once. The ten largest clones take up about 8.9% of the sample.

Points the paper makes about the study in general: The quantity of clinical and demographic metadata differed by source and by participant and was supplied without curation.

The chain uses TRBV7-8 and TRBJ1-4, with 9 bases aligning to TRBD1. The receptor was isolated from a woman aged 18-30 years who had recovered from COVID-19. Material for sequencing was PBMCs or T cells enriched from blood (not recorded which). The nucleotide sequence is given as TGTGCCAGCAGCCAGGGACAGGGTAGGGAAAAACTGTTTTTT. It specifies CASSQGQGREKLFF. Supplemented by the reference TRBV7-8 and TRBJ1-4 proteins around the CDR3, the complete variable domain is GAGVSQSPRYKVAKRGQDVALRCDPISGHVSLFWYQQALGQGPEFLTYFQNEAQLDKSGLPSDRFFAERPEGSVSTLKIQRTQQEDSAVYLCASSQGQGREKLFFGSGTQLSVL.